This T cell receptor (beta chain) was sequenced for a study of blood T cell repertoires in COVID-19. At the level of the study: Nucleic acid was either cDNA or gDNA, and it came from T cells, B-cell-depleted T cells, or PBMCs.

The V end was cut by 5 bases, the J end by 2 bases, with 15 bases between. The V gene's germline CDR1 is SGHAT and CDR2 FQNNGV. The CDR3 spans 16 residues. Sequencing used immunoSEQ multiplex PCR; TCRdb keeps in-frame clones, though not all of them. In the table there are 260,000 or so clones, under 90% of which are singletons. This clone was recorded a few times. The clonotype originates from a human donor in a cohort sampled during active COVID-19. Sequenced sample: peripheral blood. The V gene is TRBV11-2, the J gene TRBJ2-2; D not resolved. The CDR3 is CASSDPGLLNTGELFF. DNA for the CDR3: TGTGCCAGCAGCGATCCGGGTCTTCTAAACACCGGGGAGCTGTTTTTT.